This T cell receptor (beta chain) was recorded in a study of T cell responses to AZD1222 COVID-19 vaccine. General study points: Only five or six AZD1222 recipients were seropositive at baseline. Targets within unmutated variant regions were reportedly found for nearly half of spike-specific TCRs. The CD4 TCRs associated with vaccination extended across spike and predominated at 160-218 and 743-854. White British ancestry dominated among donors, who included more females, and clonal diversity was possibly underestimated.

Repertoires were generated with immunoSEQ multiplex PCR, while TCRdb's copy carries only in-frame clones and drops some. This table has tens of thousands of clones, just over 90% appearing once. The CDR3 runs to 16 residues. Germline assignment: CDR1 SGHDT and CDR2 YYEEEE. V lost 0 bases to trimming and J lost 0 bases, with 13 bases between them. This clone came up a few times. Its antigen is currently unknown. The origin of this receptor is an adult in good health. The chain joins TRBV5-6 to TRBJ2-7; D is perhaps TRBD1 or TRBD2 (5 bases each). The sample consisted of peripheral blood, taken on day 0 of MenACWY control vaccination. Written as DNA, the CDR3 is TGTGCCAGCAGCTTGGTAGAGACAGCGGACTCCTACGAGCAGTACTTC. This sequence encodes CASSLVETADSYEQYF.